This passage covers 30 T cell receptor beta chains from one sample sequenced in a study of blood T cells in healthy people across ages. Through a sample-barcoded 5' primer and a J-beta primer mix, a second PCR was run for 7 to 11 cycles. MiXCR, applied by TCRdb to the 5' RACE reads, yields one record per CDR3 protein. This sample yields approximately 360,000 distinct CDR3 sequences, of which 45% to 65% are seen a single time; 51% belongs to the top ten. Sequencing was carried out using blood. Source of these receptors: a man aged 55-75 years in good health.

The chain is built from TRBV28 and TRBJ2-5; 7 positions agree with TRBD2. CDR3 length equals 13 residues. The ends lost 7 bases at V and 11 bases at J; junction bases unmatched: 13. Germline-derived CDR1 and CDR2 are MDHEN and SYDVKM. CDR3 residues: CASTGTTLGEQYF. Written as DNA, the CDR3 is TGTGCCAGCACCGGGACTACCCTGGGGGAGCAGTACTTC.

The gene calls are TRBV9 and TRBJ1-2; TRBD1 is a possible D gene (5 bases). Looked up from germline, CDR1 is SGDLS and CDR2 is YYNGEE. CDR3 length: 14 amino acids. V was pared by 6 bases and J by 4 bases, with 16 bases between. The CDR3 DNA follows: TGTGCCAGCAACAACCGAATGGGGGGCTATGGCTACACCTTC. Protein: CASNNRMGGYGYTF. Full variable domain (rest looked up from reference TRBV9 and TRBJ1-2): DSGVTQTPKHLITATGQRVTLRCSPRSGDLSVYWYQQSLDQGLQFLIQYYNGEERAKGNILERFSAQQFPDLHSELNLSSLELGDSALYFCASNNRMGGYGYTFGSGTRLTVV.

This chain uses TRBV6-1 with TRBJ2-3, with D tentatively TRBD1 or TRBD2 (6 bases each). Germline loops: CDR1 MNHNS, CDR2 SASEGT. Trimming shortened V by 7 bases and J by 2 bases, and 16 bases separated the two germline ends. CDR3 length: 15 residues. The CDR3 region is CASTNDGGHTDTQYF. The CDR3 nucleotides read TGTGCCAGCACCAACGACGGGGGACACACAGATACGCAGTATTTT.

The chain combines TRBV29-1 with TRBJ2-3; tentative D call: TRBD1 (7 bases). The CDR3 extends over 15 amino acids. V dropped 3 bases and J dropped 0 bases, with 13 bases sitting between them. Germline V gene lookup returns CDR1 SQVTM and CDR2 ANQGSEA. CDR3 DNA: TGCAGCGTTGAGGGCGGGACAGCTAGCACAGATACGCAGTATTTT. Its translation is CSVEGGTASTDTQYF.

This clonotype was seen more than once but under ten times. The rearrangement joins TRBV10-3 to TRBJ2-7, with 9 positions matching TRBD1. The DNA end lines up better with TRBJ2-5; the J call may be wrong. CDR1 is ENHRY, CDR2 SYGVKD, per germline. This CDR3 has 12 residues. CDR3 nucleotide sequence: TGTGCCACCAGGACAGGGGAAGAGACCCAGTACTTC. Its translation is CATRTGEETQYF.

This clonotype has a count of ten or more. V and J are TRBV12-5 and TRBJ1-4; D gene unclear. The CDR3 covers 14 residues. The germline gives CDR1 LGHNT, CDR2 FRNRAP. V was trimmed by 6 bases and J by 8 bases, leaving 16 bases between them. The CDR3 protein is CASGPGGIEEKLFF. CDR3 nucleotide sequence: TGTGCTAGTGGACCAGGAGGGATTGAAGAAAAACTGTTTTTT.

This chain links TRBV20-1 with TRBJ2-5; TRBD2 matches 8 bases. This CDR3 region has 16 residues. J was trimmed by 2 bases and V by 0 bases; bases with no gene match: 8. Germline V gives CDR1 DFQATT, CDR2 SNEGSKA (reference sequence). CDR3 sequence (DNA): TGCAGTGCTAGAGATCTCGGGACTAGGGATCAAGAGACCCAGTACTTC. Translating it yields CSARDLGTRDQETQYF.

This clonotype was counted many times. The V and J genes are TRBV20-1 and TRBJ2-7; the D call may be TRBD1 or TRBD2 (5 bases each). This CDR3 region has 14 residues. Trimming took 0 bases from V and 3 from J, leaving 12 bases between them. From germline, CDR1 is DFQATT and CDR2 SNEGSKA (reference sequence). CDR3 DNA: TGCAGTGCTAGAGAGGCAGGGACCGTCTACGAGCAGTACTTC. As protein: CSAREAGTVYEQYF.

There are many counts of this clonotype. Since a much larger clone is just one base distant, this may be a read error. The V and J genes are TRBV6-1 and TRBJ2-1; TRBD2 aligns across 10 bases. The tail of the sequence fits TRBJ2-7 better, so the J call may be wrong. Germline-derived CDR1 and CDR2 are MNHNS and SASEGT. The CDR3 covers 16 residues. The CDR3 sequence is CASSEASGGSYNEQYF. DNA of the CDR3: TGTGCCAGCAGTGAAGCTAGCGGGGGGTCCTACAATGAGCAGTACTTC.

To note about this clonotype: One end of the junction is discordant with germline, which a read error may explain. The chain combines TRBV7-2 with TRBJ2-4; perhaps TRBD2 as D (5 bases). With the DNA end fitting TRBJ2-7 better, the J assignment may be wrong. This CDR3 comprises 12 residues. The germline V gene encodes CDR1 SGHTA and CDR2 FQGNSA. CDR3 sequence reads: CANSLGRYEQYF. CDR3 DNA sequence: TGTGCCAACAGCTTAGGGAGATACGAGCAGTACTTC.

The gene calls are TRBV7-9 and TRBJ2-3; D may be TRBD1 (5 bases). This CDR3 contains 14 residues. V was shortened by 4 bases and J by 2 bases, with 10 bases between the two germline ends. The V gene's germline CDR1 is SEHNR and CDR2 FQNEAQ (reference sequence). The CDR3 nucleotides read TGTGCCAGCAGCTCCAGGGTAGTCACAGATACGCAGTATTTT. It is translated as CASSSRVVTDTQYF.

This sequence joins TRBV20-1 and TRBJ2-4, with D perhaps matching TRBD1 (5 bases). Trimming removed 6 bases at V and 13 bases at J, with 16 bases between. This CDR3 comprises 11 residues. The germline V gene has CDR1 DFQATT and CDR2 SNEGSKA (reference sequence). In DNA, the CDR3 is TGCAGTGCAAAGGTGGTGACAGAGCAGTACTTC. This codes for CSAKVVTEQYF.

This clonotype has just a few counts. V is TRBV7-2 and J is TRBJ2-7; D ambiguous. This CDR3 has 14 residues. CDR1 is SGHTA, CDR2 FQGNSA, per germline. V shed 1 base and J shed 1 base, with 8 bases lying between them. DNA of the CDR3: TGTGCCAGCAGCTTAGACCCCCCGTCCTACGAGCAGTACTTC. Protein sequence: CASSLDPPSYEQYF. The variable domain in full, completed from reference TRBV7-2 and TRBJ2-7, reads GAGVSQSPSNKVTEKGKDVELRCDPISGHTALYWYRQSLGQGLEFLIYFQGNSAPDKSGLPSDRFSAERTGGSVSTLTIQRTQQEDSAVYLCASSLDPPSYEQYFGPGTRLTVT.

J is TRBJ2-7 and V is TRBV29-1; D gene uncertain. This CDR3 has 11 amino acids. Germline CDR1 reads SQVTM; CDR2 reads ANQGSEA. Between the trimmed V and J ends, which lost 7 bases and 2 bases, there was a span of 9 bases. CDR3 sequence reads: CSGVEAYEQYF. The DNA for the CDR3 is TGCAGCGGGGTAGAGGCCTACGAGCAGTACTTC.

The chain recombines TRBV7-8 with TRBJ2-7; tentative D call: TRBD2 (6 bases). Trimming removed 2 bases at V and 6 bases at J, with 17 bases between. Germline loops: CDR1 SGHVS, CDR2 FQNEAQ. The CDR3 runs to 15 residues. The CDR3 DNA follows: TGTGCCAGCAGCTTATGGGAAAGGGGAGCGGGCGAGCAGTACTTC. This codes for CASSLWERGAGEQYF.

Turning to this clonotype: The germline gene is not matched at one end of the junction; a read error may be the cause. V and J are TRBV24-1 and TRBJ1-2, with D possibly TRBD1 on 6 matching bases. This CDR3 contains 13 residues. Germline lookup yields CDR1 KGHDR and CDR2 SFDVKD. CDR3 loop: CATSDPGQFGYTF. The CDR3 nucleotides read TGTGCTACCAGTGATCCCGGACAGTTTGGCTACACCTTC.

This CDR3 reads CASSSQTGGNEQFF. In DNA, the CDR3 is TGTGCCAGCAGTTCCCAGACGGGGGGGAATGAGCAGTTCTTC. The genes are TRBV12-3 or TRBV12-4 and TRBJ2-1, with 8 bases identical to TRBD2. V lost 4 bases to trimming and J lost 7 bases; unmatched junction nucleotides: 6. CDR3 size: 14 residues.

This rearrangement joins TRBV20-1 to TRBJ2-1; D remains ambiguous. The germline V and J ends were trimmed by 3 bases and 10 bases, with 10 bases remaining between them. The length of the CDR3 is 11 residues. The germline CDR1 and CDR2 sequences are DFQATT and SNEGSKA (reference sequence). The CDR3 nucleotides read TGCAGTGCTAGCCGCGGTTCCGAGCAGTTCTTC. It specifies CSASRGSEQFF.

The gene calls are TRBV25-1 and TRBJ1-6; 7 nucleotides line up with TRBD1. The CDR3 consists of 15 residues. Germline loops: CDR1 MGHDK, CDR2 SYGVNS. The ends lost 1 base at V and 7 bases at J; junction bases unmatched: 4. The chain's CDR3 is CASSELTGANSPLHF. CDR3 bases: TGTGCCAGCAGTGAATTAACAGGGGCGAATTCACCCCTCCACTTT.

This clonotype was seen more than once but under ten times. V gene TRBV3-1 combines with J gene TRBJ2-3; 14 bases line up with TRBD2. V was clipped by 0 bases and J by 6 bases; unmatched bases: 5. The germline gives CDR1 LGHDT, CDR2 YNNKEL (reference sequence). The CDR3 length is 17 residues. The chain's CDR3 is CASSQEGLAGARDTQYF. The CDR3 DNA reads TGTGCCAGCAGCCAAGAGGGACTAGCGGGGGCCCGGGATACGCAGTATTTT.

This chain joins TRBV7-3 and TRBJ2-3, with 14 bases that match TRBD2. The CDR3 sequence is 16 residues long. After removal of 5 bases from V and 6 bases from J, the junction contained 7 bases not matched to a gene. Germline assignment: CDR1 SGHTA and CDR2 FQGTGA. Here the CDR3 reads CASSLTSGRAGDTQYF. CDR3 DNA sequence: TGTGCCAGCAGCCTGACTAGCGGGAGGGCCGGGGATACGCAGTATTTT.

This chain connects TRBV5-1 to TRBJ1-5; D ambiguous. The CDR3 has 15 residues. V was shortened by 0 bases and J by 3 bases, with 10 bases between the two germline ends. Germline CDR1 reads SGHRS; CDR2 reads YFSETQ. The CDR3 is CASSLEGGANQPQHF. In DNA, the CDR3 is TGCGCCAGCAGCTTGGAAGGCGGAGCCAATCAGCCCCAGCATTTT.

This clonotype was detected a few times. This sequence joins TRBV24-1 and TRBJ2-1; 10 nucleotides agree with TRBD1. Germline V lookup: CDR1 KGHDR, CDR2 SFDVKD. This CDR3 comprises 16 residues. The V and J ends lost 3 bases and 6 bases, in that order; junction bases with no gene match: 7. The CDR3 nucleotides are TGTGCCACCAGTGATGGTTGGGGACAGGGGATCAATGAGCAGTTCTTC. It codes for CATSDGWGQGINEQFF.

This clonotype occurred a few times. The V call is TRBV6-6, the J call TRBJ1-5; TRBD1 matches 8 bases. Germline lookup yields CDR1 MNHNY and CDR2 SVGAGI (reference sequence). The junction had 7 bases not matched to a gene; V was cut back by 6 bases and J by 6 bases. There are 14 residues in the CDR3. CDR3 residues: CASRRQGRSQPQHF. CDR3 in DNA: TGTGCCAGCAGACGACAGGGGAGGTCTCAGCCCCAGCATTTT.

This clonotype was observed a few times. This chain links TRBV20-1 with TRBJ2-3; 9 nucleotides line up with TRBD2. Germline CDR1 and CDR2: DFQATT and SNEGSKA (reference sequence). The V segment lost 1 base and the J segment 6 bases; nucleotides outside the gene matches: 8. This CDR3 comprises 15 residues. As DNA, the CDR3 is TGCAGTGCTAGAGGTCTAGCGGGGTTCGGGGATACGCAGTATTTT. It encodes CSARGLAGFGDTQYF.

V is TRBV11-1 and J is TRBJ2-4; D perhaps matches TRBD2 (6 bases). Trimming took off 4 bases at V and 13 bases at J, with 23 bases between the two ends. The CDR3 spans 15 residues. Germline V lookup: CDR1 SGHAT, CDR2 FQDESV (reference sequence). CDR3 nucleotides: TGTGCCAGCAGCTACGGAGGACTATCGGGCGGAGAGCAGTACTTC. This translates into CASSYGGLSGGEQYF.

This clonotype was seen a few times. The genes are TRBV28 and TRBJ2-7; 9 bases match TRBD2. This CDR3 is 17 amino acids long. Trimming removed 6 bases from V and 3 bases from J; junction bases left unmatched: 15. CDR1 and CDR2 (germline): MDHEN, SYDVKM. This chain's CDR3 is CASRPFTKRGVNYEQYF. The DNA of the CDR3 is TGTGCCAGCAGACCATTCACTAAGCGGGGGGTTAACTACGAGCAGTACTTC. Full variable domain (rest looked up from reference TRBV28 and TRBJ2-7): DVKVTQSSRYLVKRTGEKVFLECVQDMDHENMFWYRQDPGLGLRLIYFSYDVKMKEKGDIPEGYSVSREKKERFSLILESASTNQTSMYLCASRPFTKRGVNYEQYFGPGTRLTVT.

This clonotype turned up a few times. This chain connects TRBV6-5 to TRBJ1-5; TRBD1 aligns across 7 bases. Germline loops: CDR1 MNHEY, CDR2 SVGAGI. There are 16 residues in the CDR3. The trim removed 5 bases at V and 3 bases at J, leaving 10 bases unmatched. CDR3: CASSHRGANTNQPQHF. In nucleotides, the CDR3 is TGTGCCAGCAGTCACAGGGGCGCGAACACCAATCAGCCCCAGCATTTT.

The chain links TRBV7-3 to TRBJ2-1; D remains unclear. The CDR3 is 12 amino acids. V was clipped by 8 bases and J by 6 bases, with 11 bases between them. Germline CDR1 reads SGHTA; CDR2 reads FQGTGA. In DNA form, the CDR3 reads TGTGCCAGCGGCTCCCACCCCAATGAGCAGTTCTTC. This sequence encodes CASGSHPNEQFF.

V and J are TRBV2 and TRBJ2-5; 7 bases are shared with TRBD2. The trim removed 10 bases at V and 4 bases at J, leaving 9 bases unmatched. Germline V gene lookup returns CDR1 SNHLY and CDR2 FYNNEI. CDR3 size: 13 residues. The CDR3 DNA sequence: TGTGCCATCTCTTCGGGGAGGGGAGAGACCCAGTACTTC. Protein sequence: CAISSGRGETQYF.